This TCR beta chain is from a study of CD4+ T cells in melanoma. Generated by immunoSEQ multiplex PCR, the TCRdb table keeps only in-frame clones and is missing some. The sample has over 100,000 clones; about 92% are singletons. Study outcomes and limitations: Diverse differentiation states were reported for melanoma neoantigen-specific CD4+ T cells. CD8+ T cell, macrophage and B cell function reportedly correlated with neoantigen-specific CD4+ T cells.

Trimming stripped 1 base from V and 2 bases from J, with 13 bases between. Germline lookup yields CDR1 ENHRY and CDR2 SYGVKD. The CDR3 has 16 residues. Of note for this clone: What it binds is unknown.

Specimen: peripheral blood. The TCR originated in a human donor with melanoma. The V and J genes are TRBV10-3 and TRBJ2-3; no firm D call. In nucleotides, the CDR3 is TGTGCCATCAGTGAGTTTCCCGGTTCCCCCACAGATACGCAGTATTTT. As protein: CAISEFPGSPTDTQYF.